This T cell receptor (beta chain) comes out of a study of blood T cell repertoires in COVID-19. Across the whole study: COVID-19 samples collected from the United States, Italy and Spain covered acute and convalescent phases.

Original processing methods: Reference gene primers were amplified, and this amplification served to estimate nucleated cell counts. This table comes from immunoSEQ multiplex PCR, and its TCRdb copy is limited to in-frame clones, with some not included. The V and J calls and the clone size are those of that table, but D and trimming were determined from the DNA. This table holds hundreds of thousands of clones, 87% found once. Germline V gives CDR1 LNHDA, CDR2 SQIVND (reference sequence). V dropped 7 bases and J dropped 1; count of bases not matched to a gene: 6. The CDR3 covers 15 residues. This clonotype was obtained from a woman in her 50s with COVID-19, enrolled during active disease. The chain couples TRBV19 to TRBJ1-1; 10 bases line up with TRBD1. Sequenced material: peripheral blood. The CDR3 nucleotides are TGTGCCAGTAAGCGGGACAGGGGTCGGAACACTGAAGCTTTCTTT. Amino acid sequence: CASKRDRGRNTEAFF.